The rows below give T cell receptor beta chains drawn from one sample of a study of identical twins. TCRdb recomputed calls from the 5' RACE reads with MiXCR, one row per CDR3 protein. The table records a few hundred thousand distinct CDR3 sequences, about 8.9% of them present only once. This sample also belongs to another study, concerning yellow fever vaccine responses in identical twins.

Sequencing used memory (CD45RO+) T cells sorted from blood. The receptor source for this set is a woman younger than 35 in good health. CDR3s include the opening cysteine and the closing phenylalanine or tryptophan. A D gene is named only where the DNA matches it firmly. Some rows have no size entry. The others give once, few or many, or a class for an expanded clone.

- - TRBJ1-1 TRBV2 CASSGTGRNTEAFF TGTGCCAGCAGTGGAACAGGGAGGAACACTGAAGCTTTCTTT
many TRBD2 TRBJ2-5 TRBV12-3/TRBV12-4 CASAGTTEETQYF TGTGCCAGCGCCGGGACTACTGAAGAGACCCAGTACTTC
- TRBD1 TRBJ2-3 TRBV3-1 CASSQVKGAEVTDTQYF TGTGCCAGCAGCCAAGTAAAGGGGGCGGAGGTCACAGATACGCAGTATTTT
many TRBD1 TRBJ2-2 TRBV28 CASSFGDRVNTGELFF TGTGCCAGCAGTTTTGGGGACAGGGTAAACACCGGGGAGCTGTTTTTT
- - TRBJ1-5 TRBV29-1 CSVETGRNQPQHF TGCAGCGTTGAAACAGGACGCAATCAGCCCCAGCATTTT
few - TRBJ2-3 TRBV3-1 CASSQDWNTQYF TGTGCCAGCAGCCAAGATTGGAATACGCAGTATTTT
- - TRBJ1-2 TRBV6-2/TRBV6-3 CASTQASYGYTF TGTGCCAGCACGCAGGCTTCCTATGGCTACACCTTC
many TRBD2 TRBJ2-2 TRBV12-3/TRBV12-4 CASTEVRRGLAGGTGELFF TGTGCCAGCACTGAGGTTCGCCGTGGACTAGCGGGAGGGACCGGGGAGCTGTTTTTT
- - TRBJ2-3 TRBV5-1 CTSMRAGDVDTQYF TGCACCAGCATGAGGGCAGGGGATGTAGATACGCAGTATTTT
many TRBD2 TRBJ2-1 TRBV20-1 CSASPSGSNEQFF TGCAGTGCTAGCCCCAGCGGGAGTAATGAGCAGTTCTTC
many - TRBJ2-5 TRBV5-1 CASSKGHLGTTQETQYF TGCGCCAGCAGCAAGGGACATCTGGGGACAACCCAAGAGACCCAGTACTTC
many - TRBJ1-6 TRBV6-5 CASSYNGGDNSPLHF TGTGCCAGCAGTTATAACGGGGGCGATAATTCACCCCTCCACTTT
many - TRBJ2-5 TRBV12-3/TRBV12-4 CASSLTRVQETQYF TGTGCCAGCAGTTTAACCAGGGTTCAAGAGACCCAGTACTTC
many TRBD1 TRBJ1-4 TRBV7-9 CASSPGQAVEKLFF TGTGCCAGCAGCCCGGGACAGGCAGTTGAAAAACTGTTTTTT
few TRBD2 TRBJ2-7 TRBV28 CASRSSGRAHEQYF TGTGCCAGTCGATCTAGCGGGAGGGCCCACGAGCAGTACTTC
few - TRBJ2-5 TRBV12-3/TRBV12-4 CASSLVGGRGETQYF TGTGCCAGCAGTTTAGTGGGGGGCCGGGGAGAGACCCAGTACTTC
- TRBD1 TRBJ2-7 TRBV18 CASSLGQGNAYEQYF TGTGCCAGCTCACTCGGACAGGGGAATGCCTACGAGCAGTACTTC
- - TRBJ2-3 TRBV6-2/TRBV6-3 CASSSASPSDTQYF TGTGCCAGCAGTTCGGCTAGCCCCTCTGATACGCAGTATTTT
- - TRBJ2-6 TRBV6-1 CASSGDGGSGANVLTF TGTGCCAGCAGTGGTGACGGGGGCTCTGGGGCCAACGTCCTGACTTTC